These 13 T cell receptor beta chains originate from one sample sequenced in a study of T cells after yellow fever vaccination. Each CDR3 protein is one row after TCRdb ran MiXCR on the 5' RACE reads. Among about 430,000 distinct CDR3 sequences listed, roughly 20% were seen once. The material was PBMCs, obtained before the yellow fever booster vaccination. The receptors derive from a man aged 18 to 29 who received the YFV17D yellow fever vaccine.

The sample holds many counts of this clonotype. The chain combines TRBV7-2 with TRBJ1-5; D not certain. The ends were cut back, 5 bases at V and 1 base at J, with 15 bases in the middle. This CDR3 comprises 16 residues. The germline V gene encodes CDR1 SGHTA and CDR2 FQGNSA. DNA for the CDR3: TGTGCCAGCAGCCAGAGAGGCGGGATGAGCAATCAGCCCCAGCATTTT. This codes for CASSQRGGMSNQPQHF.

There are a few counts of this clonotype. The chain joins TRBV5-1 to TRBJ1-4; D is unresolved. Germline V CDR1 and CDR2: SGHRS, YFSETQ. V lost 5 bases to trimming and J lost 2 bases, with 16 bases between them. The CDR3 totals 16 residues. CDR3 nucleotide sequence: TGCGCCAGCAGGTCACGACTGTCGAGGACTAATGAAAAACTGTTTTTT. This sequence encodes CASRSRLSRTNEKLFF.

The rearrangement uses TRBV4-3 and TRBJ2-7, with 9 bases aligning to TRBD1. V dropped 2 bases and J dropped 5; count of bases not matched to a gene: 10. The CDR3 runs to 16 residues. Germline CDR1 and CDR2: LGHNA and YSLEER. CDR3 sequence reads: CASSQSTGTGLNEQYF. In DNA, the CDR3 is TGCGCCAGCAGCCAAAGTACCGGGACAGGGTTAAACGAGCAGTACTTC.

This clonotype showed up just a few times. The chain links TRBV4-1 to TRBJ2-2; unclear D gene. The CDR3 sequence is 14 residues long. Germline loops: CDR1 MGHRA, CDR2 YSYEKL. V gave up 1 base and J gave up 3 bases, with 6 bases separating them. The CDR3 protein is CASSQVGYTGELFF. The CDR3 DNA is TGCGCCAGCAGCCAAGTGGGGTACACCGGGGAGCTGTTTTTT.

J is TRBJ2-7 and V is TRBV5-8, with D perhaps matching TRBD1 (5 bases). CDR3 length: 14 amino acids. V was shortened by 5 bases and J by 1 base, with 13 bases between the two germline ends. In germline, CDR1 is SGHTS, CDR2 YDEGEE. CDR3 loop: CASRHFRESYEQYF. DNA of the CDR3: TGTGCCAGCAGACACTTCAGGGAATCCTACGAGCAGTACTTC.

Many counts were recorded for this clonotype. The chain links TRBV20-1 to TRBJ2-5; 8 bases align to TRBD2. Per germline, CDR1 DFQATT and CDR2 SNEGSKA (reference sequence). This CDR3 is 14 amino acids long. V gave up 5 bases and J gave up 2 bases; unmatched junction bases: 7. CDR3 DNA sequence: TGCAGTGCTCCGCGGGGGGCCAGGCAAGAGACCCAGTACTTC. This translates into CSAPRGARQETQYF.

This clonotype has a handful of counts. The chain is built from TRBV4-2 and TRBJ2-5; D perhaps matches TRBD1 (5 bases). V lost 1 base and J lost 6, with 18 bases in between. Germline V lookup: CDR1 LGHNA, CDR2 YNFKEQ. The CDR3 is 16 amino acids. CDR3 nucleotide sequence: TGTGCCAGCAGCCAAGGAAAGGGGTACAGAGAGCAGACCCAGTACTTC. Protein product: CASSQGKGYREQTQYF.

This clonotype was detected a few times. CDR3 sequence (DNA): TGCGCCAGCAGCTTTACAGGCCCTACTAACTATGGCTACACCTTC. It translates to CASSFTGPTNYGYTF. The chain employs TRBV5-1 and TRBJ1-2, with a possible D match to TRBD1 (5 bases). With 2 bases removed from V and 0 bases from J, the gap between germline ends came to 11 bases. The CDR3 covers 15 residues. In germline, CDR1 is SGHRS, CDR2 YFSETQ.

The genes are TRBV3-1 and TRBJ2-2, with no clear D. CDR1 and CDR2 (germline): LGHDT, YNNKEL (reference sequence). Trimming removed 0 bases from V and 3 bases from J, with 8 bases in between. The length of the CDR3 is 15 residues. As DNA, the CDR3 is TGTGCCAGCAGCCAAGAGGATCGGGACACCGGGGAGCTGTTTTTT. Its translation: CASSQEDRDTGELFF.

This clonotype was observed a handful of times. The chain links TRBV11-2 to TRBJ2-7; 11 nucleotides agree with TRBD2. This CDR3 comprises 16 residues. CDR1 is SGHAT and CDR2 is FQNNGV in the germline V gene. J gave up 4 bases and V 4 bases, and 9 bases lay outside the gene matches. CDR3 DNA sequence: TGTGCCAGCAGCTCGTTGCTAGCGGGGGGCGAGTACGAGCAGTACTTC. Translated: CASSSLLAGGEYEQYF.

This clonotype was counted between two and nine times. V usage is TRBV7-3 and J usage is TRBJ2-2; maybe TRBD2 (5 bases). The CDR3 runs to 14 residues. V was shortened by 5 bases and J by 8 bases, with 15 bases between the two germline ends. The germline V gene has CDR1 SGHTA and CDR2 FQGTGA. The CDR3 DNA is TGTGCCAGCAGCCCCGTCCGGGGTACGGGGGAGCTGTTTTTT. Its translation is CASSPVRGTGELFF.

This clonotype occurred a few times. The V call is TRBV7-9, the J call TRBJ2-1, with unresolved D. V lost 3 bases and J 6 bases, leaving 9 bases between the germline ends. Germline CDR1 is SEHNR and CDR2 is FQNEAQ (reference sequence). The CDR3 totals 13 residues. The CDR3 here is CASSFGLFNEQFF. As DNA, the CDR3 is TGTGCCAGCAGCTTCGGCCTTTTCAATGAGCAGTTCTTC. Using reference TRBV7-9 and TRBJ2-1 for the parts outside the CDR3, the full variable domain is DTGVSQNPRHKITKRGQNVTFRCDPISEHNRLYWYRQTLGQGPEFLTYFQNEAQLEKSRLLSDRFSAERPKGSFSTLEIQRTEQGDSAMYLCASSFGLFNEQFFGPGTRLTVL.

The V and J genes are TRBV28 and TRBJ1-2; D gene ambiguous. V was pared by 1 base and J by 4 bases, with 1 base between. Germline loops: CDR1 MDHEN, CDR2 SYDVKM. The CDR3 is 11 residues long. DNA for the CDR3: TGTGCCAGCAGTTTATTCTATGGCTACACCTTC. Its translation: CASSLFYGYTF.